This T cell receptor (beta chain) was sequenced for a study of blood T cell repertoires in COVID-19. Original handling: Estimation of nucleated cell counts was performed using reference gene primer amplification. The protocol was immunoSEQ multiplex PCR, while the TCRdb copy is restricted to in-frame clones and leaves out a portion. Clonal size and the V and J genes are those of that table, whereas D and trimming came from the DNA. Among approximately 110,000 clones listed, around 85% were seen once. The CDR3 is 14 residues long. The germline gives CDR1 MNHEY, CDR2 SVGAGI. V gave up 5 bases and J gave up 2 bases, with 10 bases separating them.

Specimen: peripheral blood. The clonotype comes from a human donor in a cohort sampled during active COVID-19. This rearrangement joins TRBV6-5 to TRBJ2-1, with a tentative D call TRBD1 (5 bases). CDR3 in amino acids: CASSPGKPYNEQFF. The CDR3, as DNA: TGTGCCAGCAGTCCAGGGAAGCCCTACAATGAGCAGTTCTTC.